The T cell receptor (beta chain) under discussion was sequenced for a study of blood T cell repertoires in COVID-19. Original data processing: Nucleated cell counts were estimated from reference gene primer amplification. Produced via immunoSEQ multiplex PCR; TCRdb's table is partial and in-frame only. The V and J calls and clone size are taken from that table; D and trimming were inferred from the DNA. Among 350,000 or so clones listed, 88% were seen once. The V and J ends lost 7 bases and 4 bases respectively, with 10 bases between them. Germline lookup yields CDR1 SNHLY and CDR2 FYNNEI. The CDR3 totals 13 residues. In terms of age and location, participants ranged from about 18 to 90 years and lived in about 25 US areas. Assignment of participants to cohorts was predicated upon participant-reported clinical history.

V is TRBV2 and J is TRBJ1-4, with D tentatively TRBD1 (5 bases). The clonotype was recovered from a woman in her 30s who had been exposed to COVID-19. Sequencing was performed on PBMCs or T cells enriched from blood (not recorded which). CDR3 protein: CASIETDNEKLFF. The CDR3, as DNA: TGTGCCAGCATTGAGACAGATAATGAAAAACTGTTTTTT.